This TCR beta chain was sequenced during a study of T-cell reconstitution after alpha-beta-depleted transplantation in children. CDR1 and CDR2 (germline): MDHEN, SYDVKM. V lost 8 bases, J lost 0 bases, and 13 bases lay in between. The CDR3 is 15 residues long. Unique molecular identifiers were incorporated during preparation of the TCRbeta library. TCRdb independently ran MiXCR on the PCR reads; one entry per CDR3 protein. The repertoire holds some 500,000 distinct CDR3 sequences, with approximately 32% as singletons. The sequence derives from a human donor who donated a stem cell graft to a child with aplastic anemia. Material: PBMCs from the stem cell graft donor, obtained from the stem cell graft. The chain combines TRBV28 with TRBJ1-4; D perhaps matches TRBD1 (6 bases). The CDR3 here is CASRAWDTTNEKLFF. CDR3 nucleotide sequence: TGTGCCAGCCGCGCCTGGGACACAACTAATGAAAAACTGTTTTTT.